The rows below give T cell receptor beta chains drawn from one sample of a study of shared clonotypes between healthy human individuals. Produced via immunoSEQ multiplex PCR; TCRdb's table is partial and in-frame only. There are roughly 1,000,000 clones in the sample; approximately 80% occur only once, and roughly 0.65% lies in the top ten. The sample taken for sequencing was memory CD4+ T cells from PBMCs. These receptors were taken from a man younger than 35 in good health. Some clones in this sample may be carry-over from other donors' samples. Each CDR3 is given with its conserved first and last residue. The D gene is left open where the match is weak. Only part of the rows carry a size: once, few, many, or a class if the clone is expanded.

clone size	V gene	D gene	J gene	CDR3 length	CDR3 DNA	CDR3 protein
once	TRBV7-2	-	TRBJ1-1	12	TGTGCCAGCAGCTTAGTACTCCAGGAAGCTTTCTTT	CASSLVLQEAFF
-	TRBV28	TRBD1	TRBJ2-5	16	TGTGCCAGCAGTTTATATGGGACAGGTTCACAAGAGACCCAGTACTTC	CASSLYGTGSQETQYF
-	TRBV18	-	TRBJ1-1	14	TGTGCCAGCTCACCACGGGCAGCGAACACTGAAGCTTTCTTT	CASSPRAANTEAFF
-	TRBV2	-	TRBJ2-6	13	TGTGCCAGCAGAGACTCTGGGGCCAACGTCCTGACTTTC	CASRDSGANVLTF
-	TRBV11-3	-	TRBJ2-7	15	TGTGCCAGCAGCAAGTTAAATGACCCCTCCTACGAGCAGTACTTC	CASSKLNDPSYEQYF
-	TRBV2	-	TRBJ1-1	13	TGTGCCAGCAGTGAACAGCCAAACACTGAAGCTTTCTTT	CASSEQPNTEAFF
few	TRBV9	TRBD2	TRBJ2-3	15	TGTGCCAGCAGCGCTAGCGGGAGTAACACAGATACGCAGTATTTT	CASSASGSNTDTQYF
many	TRBV6-1	TRBD2	TRBJ2-2	14	TGTGCCAGCACGTCGGGAGGTTCCCCCGGGGAGCTGTTTTTT	CASTSGGSPGELFF
few	TRBV27	-	TRBJ1-1	14	TGTGCCAGCAGTCACCTCACAGGGTTATCTGAAGCTTTCTTT	CASSHLTGLSEAFF
-	TRBV2	TRBD1	TRBJ2-2	17	TGTGCCAGCCGAGTGCTTATAGCAGGGGGCAGGACCGGGGAGCTGTTTTTT	CASRVLIAGGRTGELFF
-	TRBV25-1	-	TRBJ1-2	12	TGTGCCAGCAGTGAACGTAATTATGGCTACACCTTC	CASSERNYGYTF
many	TRBV5-4	-	TRBJ2-5	14	TGTGCCAGCAGCTTGGGCGCCCCGCAAGAGACCCAGTACTTC	CASSLGAPQETQYF
few	TRBV11-2	TRBD1	TRBJ1-4	14	TGTGCCAGCAGCCGAACAGGGGTGAATGAAAAACTGTTTTTT	CASSRTGVNEKLFF
-	TRBV5-4	TRBD2	TRBJ2-1	13	TGTGCCAGCGGAGTGACTAGCGGGAGTCGGCAGTTCTTC	CASGVTSGSRQFF
-	TRBV9	-	TRBJ2-1	15	TGTGCCAGCAGCGCAGGGATTCTTCCCTACAATGAGCAGTTCTTC	CASSAGILPYNEQFF
-	TRBV19	-	TRBJ1-1	14	TGTGCCAGTAGTATAGTGGGAAGAGACCTTGGAGCTTTCTTT	CASSIVGRDLGAFF
-	TRBV7-6	-	TRBJ2-3	12	TGTGCCAGCAGCCTACCATTAGATACGCAGTATTTT	CASSLPLDTQYF
-	TRBV25-1	-	TRBJ1-2	15	TGTGCCAGCAGTGAATTAGATGCGACAGAATATGGCTACACCTTC	CASSELDATEYGYTF
once	TRBV6-5	-	TRBJ2-7	13	TGTGCCAGCAGTGGAAGGGGTCCCTACGAGCAGTACTTC	CASSGRGPYEQYF
-	TRBV7-3	-	TRBJ2-5	13	TGTGCCAGCAGCCAAGGGGGGTCGGAGACCCAGTACTTC	CASSQGGSETQYF
few	TRBV5-6	TRBD1	TRBJ1-2	13	TGTGCCAGCAGCCTGGACAGGGGCTATGGCTACACCTTC	CASSLDRGYGYTF
-	TRBV7-2	-	TRBJ1-1	16	TGTGCCAGCAAACACCCCGGGGAGGCCCCTGTCACTGAAGCTTTCTTT	CASKHPGEAPVTEAFF
-	TRBV7-9	-	TRBJ2-2	15	TGTGCCAGCAGCTTGGGTGACGCGAACACCGGGGAGCTGTTTTTT	CASSLGDANTGELFF
-	TRBV1	-	TRBJ2-1	19	TGCACCAGCAGCCAAGAGAACTCGGGGACTACCCGTCCCTACAATGAGCAGTTCTTC	CTSSQENSGTTRPYNEQFF
-	TRBV7-6	-	TRBJ2-7	15	TGTGCCAGCAGCTTTACTCCAGGGATCTCCTACGAGCAGTACTTC	CASSFTPGISYEQYF
-	TRBV11-2	TRBD1	TRBJ1-4	16	TGTGCCAGCAGCAATCCCATCGCAGGGGGCCATGAAAAACTGTTTTTT	CASSNPIAGGHEKLFF
-	TRBV28	-	TRBJ1-1	16	TGTGCCAGCAGTTTGCCCACGATAGACAGCACAATAACCCAGCAGTTT	CASSLPTIDSTITQQF
-	TRBV5-1	-	TRBJ1-1	11	TGCGCCAGCAGGGACAAGCGGTTGGCTTTCTTT	CASRDKRLAFF
many	TRBV29-1	-	TRBJ1-2	13	TGCAGCGTTGACTGGGGAGGTTATAATGGCTACACCTTC	CSVDWGGYNGYTF
-	TRBV7-2	-	TRBJ1-5	14	TGTGCCAGCAGCCCACCGGGACTTAATCAGCCCCAGCATTTT	CASSPPGLNQPQHF
-	TRBV5-1	TRBD1	TRBJ2-3	13	TGCGCCAGCAGCTACGAGGGGGCGGATACGCAGTATTTT	CASSYEGADTQYF
-	TRBV5-8	TRBD2	TRBJ2-1	12	TGTGCCAGCAGTTCAGGACTAGTGGGTCTGTTCTTC	CASSSGLVGLFF
few	TRBV5-8	-	TRBJ2-7	13	TGTGCCAGCAGCTTGCGTCGGGGCTACGAGCAGTACTTC	CASSLRRGYEQYF
-	TRBV11-2	-	TRBJ1-1	14	TGTGCCAGCAGACAAATCCGGGGCAGCTATGAAGCTTTCTTT	CASRQIRGSYEAFF
many	TRBV7-3	TRBD2	TRBJ2-1	15	TGTGCCAGCAGCTTAACCAGCGGGAGGGACAATGAGCAGTTCTTC	CASSLTSGRDNEQFF
-	TRBV11-3	-	TRBJ2-2	16	TGTGCCAGCAGCTTAATGGGGACAACGAACACCGGGGAGCTGTTTTTT	CASSLMGTTNTGELFF
-	TRBV7-3	-	TRBJ2-5	14	TGTGCCAGCAGCTTAGGGAGCAACCAAGAGACCCAGTACTTC	CASSLGSNQETQYF
-	TRBV5-4	-	TRBJ2-5	15	TGTGCCAGCAGCTTGTACGCAGGGGCCCAAGAGACCCAGTACTTC	CASSLYAGAQETQYF
few	TRBV2	-	TRBJ1-2	14	TGTGCCAGCAGTGTTGACAGACTCTCCTATGGCTACACCTTC	CASSVDRLSYGYTF
-	TRBV18	-	TRBJ1-1	15	TGTGCCAGCTCACCGGCGGGGGTCATGAACACTGAAGCTTTCTTT	CASSPAGVMNTEAFF
-	TRBV30	-	TRBJ2-3	15	TGTGCCTGGAGTGTAGGCAGGTATAGCACAGATACGCAGTATTTT	CAWSVGRYSTDTQYF
-	TRBV10-3	-	TRBJ1-5	13	TGTGCCATCCGGCAGGGGAGCGATCAGCCCCAGCATTTT	CAIRQGSDQPQHF
once	TRBV28	-	TRBJ1-2	12	TGTGCCAGCAGTTCGGGGGGCTTGAGCTACACCTTC	CASSSGGLSYTF
-	TRBV5-4	-	TRBJ2-3	14	TGTGCCAGCAGCTTTGGACTACCCGCGGATACGCAGTATTTT	CASSFGLPADTQYF
few	TRBV30	-	TRBJ2-7	12	TGTGCCGGAACAGGGAATTCCTACGAGCAGTACTTC	CAGTGNSYEQYF
-	TRBV15	-	TRBJ2-5	13	TGTGCCACCAGCGGAGGGTGGGAAGAGACCCAGTACTTC	CATSGGWEETQYF
-	TRBV5-8	-	TRBJ2-5	10	TGTGCCAGCAGCTTGGGCCATCCATACTTC	CASSLGHPYF